This entry lists 12 T cell receptor beta chains sequenced from one sample in a study of shared clonotypes between healthy human individuals. The data were produced by immunoSEQ multiplex PCR, yet TCRdb's version contains in-frame clones alone and is incomplete. The sample yields some 2.1 million clones, around 93% seen once. Only CD45RO-negative cells positively selected for CCR7 counted as naive CD8 cells, so terminally differentiated effector memory CD45RA+ cells were excluded. The sample consisted of naive CD8+ T cells from PBMCs. These receptors all come from a young man in good health. Some clones in this sample may be carry-over from other donors' samples.

V usage is TRBV28 and J usage is TRBJ2-1; 9 bases align to TRBD2. This CDR3 has 12 residues. Germline V gene data show CDR1 as MDHEN and CDR2 as SYDVKM. The V and J ends lost 11 bases and 8 bases, in that order; junction bases with no gene match: 7. CDR3 sequence reads: CAGSGSWDEQFF. The DNA of the CDR3 is TGTGCCGGTAGCGGGAGTTGGGATGAGCAGTTCTTC.

This chain uses TRBV28 with TRBJ2-1; 10 bases map to TRBD2. Germline V gives CDR1 MDHEN, CDR2 SYDVKM. The CDR3 is 18 residues long. Trimming took 5 bases from V and 8 from J; bases not matched to a gene: 18. For the CDR3, the DNA is TGTGCCAGCAGTCTGCGGCTAGCGGGAGCAAGTGAGGCCGATGAGCAGTTCTTC. This gives the protein CASSLRLAGASEADEQFF.

The V and J genes are TRBV19 and TRBJ1-2, with D unclear. V lost 8 bases and J 7 bases, leaving 8 bases between the germline ends. CDR1 is LNHDA, CDR2 SQIVND, per germline (reference sequence). The length of the CDR3 is 10 residues. CDR3 nucleotides: TGTGCCAGTCGCGGGAGTGGCTACACCTTC. Encoded protein: CASRGSGYTF.

The rearrangement uses TRBV27 and TRBJ2-2, with 8 bases matching TRBD2. Germline V gives CDR1 MNHEY, CDR2 SMNVEV (reference sequence). CDR3 length: 16 residues. Losses at the gene ends were 4 bases for V and 0 bases for J; bases not matched to a gene: 4. DNA of the CDR3: TGTGCCAGCAGTTGGGGAGCGGGAGCGAACACCGGGGAGCTGTTTTTT. Translating it yields CASSWGAGANTGELFF.

The rearrangement uses TRBV28 and TRBJ2-7; tentatively, D is TRBD1 or TRBD2 (5 bases each). CDR1 is MDHEN and CDR2 is SYDVKM in the germline V gene. The V and J ends lost 6 bases and 3 bases respectively, with 21 bases between them. The CDR3 spans 16 residues. As DNA, the CDR3 is TGTGCCAGCAGCTTCTCCGGGACGGTGAGTTACTACGAGCAGTACTTC. Amino acids: CASSFSGTVSYYEQYF. Combining the CDR3 with reference TRBV28 and TRBJ2-7 gives the whole variable domain DVKVTQSSRYLVKRTGEKVFLECVQDMDHENMFWYRQDPGLGLRLIYFSYDVKMKEKGDIPEGYSVSREKKERFSLILESASTNQTSMYLCASSFSGTVSYYEQYFGPGTRLTVT.

The rearrangement joins TRBV7-3 to TRBJ2-6; no definite D call. Germline V lookup: CDR1 SGHTA, CDR2 FQGTGA. The CDR3 extends over 15 amino acids. Trimming took off 5 bases at V and 4 bases at J, with 12 bases between the two ends. CDR3 DNA sequence: TGTGCCAGCAGCCATACACCCTTGGGGGCCAACGTCCTGACTTTC. This sequence encodes CASSHTPLGANVLTF.

This clone has only one observation. J is TRBJ2-1 and V is TRBV7-3, with 12 bases fitting TRBD2. The CDR3 spans 14 residues. CDR1 is SGHTA and CDR2 is FQGTGA in the germline V gene. The ends lost 4 bases at V and 10 bases at J; junction bases unmatched: 5. The DNA of the CDR3 is TGTGCCAGCAGCTCTGGACTAGCGGGAACCGAGCAGTTCTTC. It yields the protein CASSSGLAGTEQFF.

This clone was counted once. The chain couples TRBV5-5 to TRBJ2-7; D is perhaps TRBD1 or TRBD2 (6 bases each). This CDR3 spans 16 amino acids. Per the germline V gene, CDR1 is SGHKS and CDR2 is YYEKEE (reference sequence). Deletions cut 1 base from V and 0 bases from J, with 14 bases between. The CDR3: CASSLTQGRGSYEQYF. CDR3 nucleotides: TGTGCCAGCAGCTTGACCCAGGGGCGGGGCTCCTACGAGCAGTACTTC.

The J gene is TRBJ2-1, the V gene TRBV27, with 10 nucleotides matching TRBD2. The germline CDR1 and CDR2 sequences are MNHEY and SMNVEV (reference sequence). The CDR3 sequence is 16 residues long. With 5 bases clipped from V and 8 bases from J, the junction kept 12 bases outside the gene matches. The CDR3 DNA follows: TGTGCCAGCAGTCCCTTGGGCAGCGGGAGGGCCCATGAGCAGTTCTTC. Amino acids: CASSPLGSGRAHEQFF.

A single count supports this clone. V and J are TRBV18 and TRBJ1-5, with TRBD1 matching 9 bases. Germline CDR1 is KGHSH and CDR2 is LQKENI. This CDR3 region has 15 residues. V was pared by 3 bases and J by 5 bases, with 5 bases of the junction left unmatched. CDR3 coding DNA: TGTGCCAGCTCACCCCGGGACAGGGAAGATCAGCCCCAGCATTTT. As protein: CASSPRDREDQPQHF.

The V call is TRBV27, the J call TRBJ2-7; D is possibly TRBD1 or TRBD2 (5 bases each). Trimming shortened V by 1 base and J by 0 bases, and 13 bases separated the two germline ends. CDR3 length equals 16 residues. Germline V gene sequence: CDR1 MNHEY, CDR2 SMNVEV (reference sequence). The CDR3 DNA sequence: TGTGCCAGCAGTTTATTGACTGGGGGTTTCTCCTACGAGCAGTACTTC. Translated, it gives CASSLLTGGFSYEQYF.

The chain recombines TRBV29-1 with TRBJ2-2; tentatively, D is TRBD2 (6 bases). Trimming cost V 5 bases and J 1 base, with 8 bases left between them. Germline assignment: CDR1 SQVTM and CDR2 ANQGSEA. The CDR3 extends over 13 amino acids. For the CDR3, the DNA is TGCAGCGTTCTAGCGCAGAACACCGGGGAGCTGTTTTTT. It encodes CSVLAQNTGELFF.